Below are 5 T cell receptor beta chains sequenced from a single sample in a study of T cell responses to AZD1222 COVID-19 vaccine. TCRdb keeps only in-frame clones here, not all; method: immunoSEQ multiplex PCR. Of about 110,000 clones listed, around 82% are singletons. The sequencing here drew on peripheral blood, taken on day 0 of AZD1222 vaccination. The receptors originated from an adult in good health.

This clone was recorded only once. The chain is built from TRBV2 and TRBJ2-3; 9 bases align to TRBD2. CDR3 length equals 16 residues. CDR1 is SNHLY and CDR2 is FYNNEI in the germline V gene. Germline trimming cut 6 bases from V and 1 base from J; bases unmatched to any gene: 8. The CDR3 sequence: CASRRGGASGTDTQYF. DNA for the CDR3: TGTGCCAGCAGGCGCGGGGGGGCCTCGGGCACAGATACGCAGTATTTT.

The CDR3 sequence: CASSKQGPYEQYF. In DNA, the CDR3 is TGTGCCAGCAGTAAACAGGGTCCGTACGAGCAGTACTTC. The genes are TRBV28 and TRBJ2-7; D is possibly TRBD1 (6 bases). Germline CDR1 is MDHEN and CDR2 is SYDVKM. The CDR3 spans 13 residues. Trimming took 5 bases from V and 4 from J, leaving 12 bases between them.

V and J are TRBV6-2 or TRBV6-3 and TRBJ1-2; no clear D gene. Germline lookup yields CDR1 MNHEY and CDR2 SVGEGT. Trimming removed 2 bases from V and 5 bases from J, with 15 bases in between. This CDR3 region has 15 residues. The CDR3 reads CASSYGGIRRYGYTF. CDR3 bases: TGTGCCAGCAGTTACGGAGGGATACGGCGATATGGCTACACCTTC.

The rearrangement links TRBV19 to TRBJ1-4; D gene uncertain. V shed 0 bases and J shed 11 bases, with 13 bases lying between them. Looked up from germline, CDR1 is LNHDA and CDR2 is SQIVND (reference sequence). The CDR3 spans 14 residues. CDR3 region: CASSIDRVSDKLFF. CDR3 nucleotides: TGTGCCAGTAGTATAGATCGGGTATCGGATAAACTGTTTTTT.

The gene calls are TRBV5-4 and TRBJ2-3, with 8 bases lining up with TRBD1. V lost 0 bases, J lost 5 bases, and 5 bases stayed unmatched. This CDR3 comprises 15 residues. Germline lookup yields CDR1 SGHNT and CDR2 YYREEE (reference sequence). DNA for the CDR3: TGTGCCAGCAGCTTGGCAGGGGGCGATGGAGATACGCAGTATTTT. Translation: CASSLAGGDGDTQYF.